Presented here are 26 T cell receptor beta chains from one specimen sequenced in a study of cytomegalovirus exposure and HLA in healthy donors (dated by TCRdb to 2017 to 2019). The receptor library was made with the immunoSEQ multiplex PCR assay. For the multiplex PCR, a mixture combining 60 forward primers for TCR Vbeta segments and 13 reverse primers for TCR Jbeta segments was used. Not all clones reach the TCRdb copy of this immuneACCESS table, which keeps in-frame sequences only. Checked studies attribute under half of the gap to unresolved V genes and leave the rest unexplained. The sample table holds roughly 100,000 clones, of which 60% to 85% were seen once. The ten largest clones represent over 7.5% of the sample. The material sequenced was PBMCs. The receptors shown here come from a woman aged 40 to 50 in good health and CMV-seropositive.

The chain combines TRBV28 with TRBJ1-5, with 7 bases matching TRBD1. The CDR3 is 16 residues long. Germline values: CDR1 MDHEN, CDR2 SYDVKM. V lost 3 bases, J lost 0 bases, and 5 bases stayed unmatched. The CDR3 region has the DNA TGTGCCAGCAGTTTTGGGACAGCTTATAGCAATCAGCCCCAGCATTTT. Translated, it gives CASSFGTAYSNQPQHF.

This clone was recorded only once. CDR3 DNA sequence: TGTGCCAGCAGCCCCAGTCCGACAGTTTCAGAAGCTTTCTTT. Its protein product is CASSPSPTVSEAFF. The genes are TRBV7-2 and TRBJ1-1, with TRBD1 as a possible D gene (5 bases). The germline V and J ends were trimmed by 5 bases and 8 bases, with 18 bases remaining between them. This CDR3 contains 14 residues. Germline values: CDR1 SGHTA, CDR2 FQGNSA.

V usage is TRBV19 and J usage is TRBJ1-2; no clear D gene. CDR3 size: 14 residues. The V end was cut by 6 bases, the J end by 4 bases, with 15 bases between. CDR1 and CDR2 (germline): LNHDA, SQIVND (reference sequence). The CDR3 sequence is CASRPLSGSYGYTF. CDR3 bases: TGTGCCAGTAGACCCCTTTCGGGTTCCTATGGCTACACCTTC.

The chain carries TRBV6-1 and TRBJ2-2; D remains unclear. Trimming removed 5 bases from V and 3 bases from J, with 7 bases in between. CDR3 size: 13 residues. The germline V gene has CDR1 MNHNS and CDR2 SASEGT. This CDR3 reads CASSQLYTGELFF. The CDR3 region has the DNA TGTGCCAGCAGTCAACTATACACCGGGGAGCTGTTTTTT.

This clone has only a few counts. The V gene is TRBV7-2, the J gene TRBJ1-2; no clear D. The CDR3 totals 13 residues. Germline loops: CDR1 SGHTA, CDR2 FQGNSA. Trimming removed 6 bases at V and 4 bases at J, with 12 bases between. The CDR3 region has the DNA TGTGCCAGCAGTTTTGACAACGGCTATGGCTACACCTTC. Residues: CASSFDNGYGYTF.

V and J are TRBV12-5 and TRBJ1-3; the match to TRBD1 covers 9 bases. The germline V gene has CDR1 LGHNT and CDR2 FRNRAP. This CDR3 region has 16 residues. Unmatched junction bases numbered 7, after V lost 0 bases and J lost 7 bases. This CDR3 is CASGLVNRGHWNTIYF. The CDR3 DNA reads TGTGCTAGTGGTTTGGTAAACAGGGGGCATTGGAACACCATATATTTT.

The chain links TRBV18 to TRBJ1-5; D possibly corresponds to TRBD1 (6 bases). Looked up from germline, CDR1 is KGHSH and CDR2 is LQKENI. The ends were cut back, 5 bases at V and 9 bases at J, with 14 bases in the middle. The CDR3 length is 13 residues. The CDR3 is CASSFRQERPQHF. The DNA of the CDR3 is TGTGCCAGCTCATTTCGACAGGAGCGGCCCCAGCATTTT. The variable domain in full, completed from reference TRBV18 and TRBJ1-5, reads NAGVMQNPRHLVRRRGQEARLRCSPMKGHSHVYWYRQLPEEGLKFMVYLQKENIIDESGMPKERFSAEFPKEGPSILRIQQVVRGDSAAYFCASSFRQERPQHFGDGTRLSIL.

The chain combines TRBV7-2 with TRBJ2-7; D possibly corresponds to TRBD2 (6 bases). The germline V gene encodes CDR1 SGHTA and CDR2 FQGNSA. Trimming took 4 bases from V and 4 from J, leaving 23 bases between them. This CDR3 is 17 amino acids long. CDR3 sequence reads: CASSWDPGDLFRYEQYF. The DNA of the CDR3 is TGTGCCAGCAGCTGGGATCCGGGGGACCTCTTTAGATACGAGCAGTACTTC.

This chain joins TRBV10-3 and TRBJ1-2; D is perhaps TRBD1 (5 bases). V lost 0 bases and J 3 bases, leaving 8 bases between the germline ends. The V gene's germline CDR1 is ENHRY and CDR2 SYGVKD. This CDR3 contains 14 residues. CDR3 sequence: CAISESRGDYGYTF. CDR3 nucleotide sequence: TGTGCCATCAGTGAGTCTAGGGGTGACTATGGCTACACCTTC.

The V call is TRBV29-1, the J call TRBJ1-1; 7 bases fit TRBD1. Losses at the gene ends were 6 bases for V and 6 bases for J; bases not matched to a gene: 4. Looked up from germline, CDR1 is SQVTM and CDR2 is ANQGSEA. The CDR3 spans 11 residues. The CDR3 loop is CSVFGTAEAFF. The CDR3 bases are TGCAGCGTCTTCGGGACAGCTGAAGCTTTCTTT.

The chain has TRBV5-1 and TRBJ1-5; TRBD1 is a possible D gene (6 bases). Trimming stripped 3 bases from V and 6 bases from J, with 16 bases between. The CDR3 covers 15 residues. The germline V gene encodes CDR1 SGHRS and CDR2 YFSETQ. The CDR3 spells CASSWEGGSGQPQHF. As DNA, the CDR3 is TGCGCCAGCAGCTGGGAGGGGGGGTCGGGTCAGCCCCAGCATTTT.

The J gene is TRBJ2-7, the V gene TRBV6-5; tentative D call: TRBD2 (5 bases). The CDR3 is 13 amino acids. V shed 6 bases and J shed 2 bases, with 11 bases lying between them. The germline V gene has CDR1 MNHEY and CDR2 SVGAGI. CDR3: CASSREAPYEQYF. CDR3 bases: TGTGCCAGCAGCCGGGAAGCCCCCTACGAGCAGTACTTC.

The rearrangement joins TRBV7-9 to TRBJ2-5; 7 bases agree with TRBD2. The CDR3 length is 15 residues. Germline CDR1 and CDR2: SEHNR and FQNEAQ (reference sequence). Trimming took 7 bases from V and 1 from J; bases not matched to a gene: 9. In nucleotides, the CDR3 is TGTGCCAGCATTGAGGCGGGAGTGTCCCAAGAGACCCAGTACTTC. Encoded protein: CASIEAGVSQETQYF. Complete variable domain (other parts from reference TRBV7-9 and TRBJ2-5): DTGVSQNPRHKITKRGQNVTFRCDPISEHNRLYWYRQTLGQGPEFLTYFQNEAQLEKSRLLSDRFSAERPKGSFSTLEIQRTEQGDSAMYLCASIEAGVSQETQYFGPGTRLLVL.

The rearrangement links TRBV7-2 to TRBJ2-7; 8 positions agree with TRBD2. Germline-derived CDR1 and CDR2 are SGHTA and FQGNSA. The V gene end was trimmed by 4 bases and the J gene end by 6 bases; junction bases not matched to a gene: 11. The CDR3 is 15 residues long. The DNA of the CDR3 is TGTGCCAGCAGCTCCCCGGGACTAGAGGGGTCCGAGCAGTACTTC. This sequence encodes CASSSPGLEGSEQYF.

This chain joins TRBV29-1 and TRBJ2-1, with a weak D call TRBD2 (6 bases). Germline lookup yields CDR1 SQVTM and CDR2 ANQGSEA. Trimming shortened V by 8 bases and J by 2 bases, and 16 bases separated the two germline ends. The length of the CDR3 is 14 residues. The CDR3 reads CSIAGGSTYNEQFF. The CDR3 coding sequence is TGCAGCATCGCCGGGGGATCTACCTACAATGAGCAGTTCTTC.

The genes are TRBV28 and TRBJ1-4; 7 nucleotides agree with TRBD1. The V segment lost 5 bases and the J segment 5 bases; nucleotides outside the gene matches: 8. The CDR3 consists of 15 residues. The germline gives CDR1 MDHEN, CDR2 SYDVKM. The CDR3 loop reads CASSARDRQNEKLFF. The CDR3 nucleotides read TGTGCCAGCAGTGCCCGGGACAGACAAAATGAAAAACTGTTTTTT.

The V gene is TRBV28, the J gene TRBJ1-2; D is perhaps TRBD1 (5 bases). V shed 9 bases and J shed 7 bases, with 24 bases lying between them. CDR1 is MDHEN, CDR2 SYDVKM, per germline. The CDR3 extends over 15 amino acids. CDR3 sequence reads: CASQSLDGLGGGYTF. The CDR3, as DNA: TGTGCCAGTCAAAGCCTGGACGGTTTGGGGGGTGGCTACACCTTC.

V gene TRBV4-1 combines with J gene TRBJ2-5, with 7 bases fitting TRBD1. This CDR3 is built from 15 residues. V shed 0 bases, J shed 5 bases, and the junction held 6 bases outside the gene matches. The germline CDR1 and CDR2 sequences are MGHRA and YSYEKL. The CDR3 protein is CASSQDEGAGETQYF. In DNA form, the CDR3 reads TGCGCCAGCAGCCAAGATGAGGGGGCCGGGGAGACCCAGTACTTC.

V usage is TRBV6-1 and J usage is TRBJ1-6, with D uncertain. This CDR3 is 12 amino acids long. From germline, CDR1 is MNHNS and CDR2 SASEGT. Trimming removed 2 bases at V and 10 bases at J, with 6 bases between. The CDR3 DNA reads TGTGCCAGCAGTGAATCTGTGTCACCCCTCCACTTT. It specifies CASSESVSPLHF.

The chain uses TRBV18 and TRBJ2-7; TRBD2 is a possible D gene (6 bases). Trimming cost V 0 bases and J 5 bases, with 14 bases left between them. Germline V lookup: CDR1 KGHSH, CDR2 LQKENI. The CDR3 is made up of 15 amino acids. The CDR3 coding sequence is TGTGCCAGCTCACCACCGGTCGGGGGTGTGGACGAGCAGTACTTC. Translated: CASSPPVGGVDEQYF.

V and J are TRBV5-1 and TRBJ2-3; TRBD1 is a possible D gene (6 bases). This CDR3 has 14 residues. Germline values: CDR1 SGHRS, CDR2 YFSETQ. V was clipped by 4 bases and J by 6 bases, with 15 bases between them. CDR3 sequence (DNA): TGCGCCAGCAGCAAAGGACAGCTAAGTGATACGCAGTATTTT. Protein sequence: CASSKGQLSDTQYF.

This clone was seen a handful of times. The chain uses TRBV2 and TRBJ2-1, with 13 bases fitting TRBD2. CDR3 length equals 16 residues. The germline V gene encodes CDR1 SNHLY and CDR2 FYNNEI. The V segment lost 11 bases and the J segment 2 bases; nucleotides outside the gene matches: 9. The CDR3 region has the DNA TGTGCCGGTAAAAGGGGGACTAGCGGGACCTACAATGAGCAGTTCTTC. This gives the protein CAGKRGTSGTYNEQFF.

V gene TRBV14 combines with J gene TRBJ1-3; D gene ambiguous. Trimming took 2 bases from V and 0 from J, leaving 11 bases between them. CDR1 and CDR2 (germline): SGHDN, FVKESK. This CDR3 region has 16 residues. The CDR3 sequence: CASSQWTGYSGNTIYF. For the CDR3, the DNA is TGTGCCAGCAGCCAATGGACTGGTTACTCTGGAAACACCATATATTTT.

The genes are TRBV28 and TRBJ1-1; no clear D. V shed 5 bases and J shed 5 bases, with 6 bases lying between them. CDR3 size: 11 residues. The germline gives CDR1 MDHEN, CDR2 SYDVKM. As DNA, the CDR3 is TGTGCCAGCAGTGAACTAACTGAAGCTTTCTTT. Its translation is CASSELTEAFF. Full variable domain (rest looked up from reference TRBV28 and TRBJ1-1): DVKVTQSSRYLVKRTGEKVFLECVQDMDHENMFWYRQDPGLGLRLIYFSYDVKMKEKGDIPEGYSVSREKKERFSLILESASTNQTSMYLCASSELTEAFFGQGTRLTVV.

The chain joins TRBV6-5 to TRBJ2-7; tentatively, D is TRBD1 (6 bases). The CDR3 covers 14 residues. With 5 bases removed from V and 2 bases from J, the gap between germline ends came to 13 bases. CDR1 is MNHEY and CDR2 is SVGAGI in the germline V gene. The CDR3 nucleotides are TGTGCCAGCAGTAACTTAGAGGGGGCCTACGAGCAGTACTTC. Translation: CASSNLEGAYEQYF.

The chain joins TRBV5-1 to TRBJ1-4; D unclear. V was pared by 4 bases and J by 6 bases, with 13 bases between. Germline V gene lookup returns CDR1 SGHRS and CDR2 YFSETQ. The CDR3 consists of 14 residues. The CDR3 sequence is CASSRGREDEKLFF. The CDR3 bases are TGCGCCAGCAGCCGGGGAAGGGAAGATGAAAAACTGTTTTTT.